The entry below gives a single T cell receptor beta chain sequence along with its context. Its antigen is unknown. The CDR3 is 14 amino acids. J was trimmed by 5 bases and V by 2 bases; bases with no gene match: 5. Germline V lookup: CDR1 SEHNR, CDR2 FQNEAQ (reference sequence). The record originates from a study of human T cells and chemical hapten exposure. Overall study findings and caveats: The study found that DPC sensitization did not change TCRs above 1 in 1000 frequency.

Unfractionated whole blood served as the source for total RNA extraction. What the library attached to individual cDNA molecules were unique molecular identifiers. In the authors' workflow: Per-sample TCR counts ranged from roughly 20,000 to 750,000, median around 88,000. TCRdb reprocessed the reads via MiXCR and lists one record per CDR3 protein. The V and J calls reflect TCRdb's pipeline rather than the authors' work. Among fewer than 150,000 distinct CDR3 sequences listed, over 7.5% were seen once. The sample was whole blood. V usage is TRBV7-9 and J usage is TRBJ2-7; 8 bases fit TRBD1. This receptor was identified in a human donor in good health. Some clones in this sample may be carry-over from other donors' samples. Here the CDR3 DNA reads TGTGCCAGCAGCTTAAAGCAGGGGGCGGACGAGCAGTACTTC. This codes for CASSLKQGADEQYF.